What follows is one T cell receptor beta chain and its context. Its antigen remains unknown. These data come from a study of T cell responses to AZD1222 COVID-19 vaccine. On the study more broadly: Second-dose recipients at about 4 or about 12 weeks were treated as one pooled group. Study-level findings and limits: Spike-specific TCR breadth and depth went up after people got two AZD1222 doses. It should be noted that donors were predominantly white British and more often female, and clonal diversity was possibly underestimated.

The protocol was immunoSEQ multiplex PCR, while the TCRdb copy is restricted to in-frame clones and leaves out a portion. The sample shows 150,000 to 200,000 clones, approximately 95% of them seen only once. This CDR3 comprises 16 residues. Germline CDR1 is LNHNV and CDR2 is YYDKDF (reference sequence). The trim removed 2 bases at V and 3 bases at J, leaving 3 bases unmatched. The sample was peripheral blood, taken on day 0 of AZD1222 vaccination. This TCR came from an adult in good health. This rearrangement joins TRBV15 to TRBJ1-4; 10 bases match TRBD1. As DNA, the CDR3 is TGTGCCACCAGCAGAAGACAGGGGGCGCCTAATGAAAAACTGTTTTTT. Translation: CATSRRQGAPNEKLFF.